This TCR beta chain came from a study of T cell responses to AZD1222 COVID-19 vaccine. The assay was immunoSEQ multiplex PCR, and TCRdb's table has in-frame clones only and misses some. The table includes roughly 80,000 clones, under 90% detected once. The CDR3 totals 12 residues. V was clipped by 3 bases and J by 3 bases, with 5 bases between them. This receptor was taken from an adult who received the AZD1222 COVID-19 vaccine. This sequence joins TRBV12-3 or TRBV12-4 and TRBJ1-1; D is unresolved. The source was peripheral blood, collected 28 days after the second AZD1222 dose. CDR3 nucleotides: TGTGCCAGCAGTTTCCCCTACACTGAAGCTTTCTTT. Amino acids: CASSFPYTEAFF.